This T cell receptor (beta chain) is from a study of cytomegalovirus exposure and HLA in healthy donors. Remarks on this clone: The antigen remains unidentified.

V lost 6 bases and J lost 8; bases outside the gene matches: 6. In germline, CDR1 is MRHNA, CDR2 SNTAGT. The CDR3 extends over 13 amino acids. Study outcomes and limitations: Clonal expansion was found to be greater in HLA-associated TCR beta chains than in equally common others in a later analysis. Analyzed later, most CMV-associated TCR beta chains appeared HLA-restricted.

PCR involved 60 Vbeta and 13 Jbeta primers. This table comes from immunoSEQ multiplex PCR, and its TCRdb copy is limited to in-frame clones, with some not included. The sample contains some 110,000 clones, over 60% of which appear only once. The sample was PBMCs. This TCR came from a man younger than 40 in good health and CMV-seropositive. The chain employs TRBV6-4 and TRBJ1-2; 10 nucleotides line up with TRBD1. The CDR3 reads CASRMTGGQGYTF. The CDR3 region has the DNA TGTGCCAGCAGAATGACAGGGGGCCAGGGCTACACCTTC.